These T cell receptor beta chains were read from a single sample in a study of cytomegalovirus exposure and HLA in healthy donors. The table came from immunoSEQ multiplex PCR; TCRdb's copy has only in-frame clones and leaves some out. The sample yields approximately 150,000 clones, about 80% seen once. Sequenced sample: PBMCs. These TCRs come from a woman aged 45-65 years in good health and CMV-seronegative. The CDR3 runs from the conserved cysteine through the conserved F or W. Fields, in order: V gene, J gene, D gene, clone size, CDR3 protein, CDR3 DNA. D genes are given only for firm matches. Clone sizes are given selectively: once, few, many, or a class where the clone is expanded.

TRBV5-1	TRBJ2-3	TRBD2	-	CASSSFASGELTYF	TGCGCCAGCAGTTCTTTTGCTAGCGGGGAGCTTACGTATTTT
TRBV28	TRBJ2-1	TRBD1	-	CASSLIPGQGRSEQFF	TGTGCCAGCAGTTTAATCCCGGGACAGGGGAGAAGTGAGCAGTTCTTC
TRBV5-1	TRBJ1-4	TRBD1	once	CASSLRDRGEEKLFF	TGCGCCAGCAGCCTACGGGACAGGGGGGAGGAAAAACTGTTTTTT
TRBV5-6	TRBJ1-1	-	few	CASSLWGHMNTEAFF	TGTGCCAGCAGCTTGTGGGGACACATGAACACTGAAGCTTTCTTT
TRBV9	TRBJ2-7	-	-	CASSVGQTYEQYF	TGTGCCAGCAGCGTAGGGCAGACCTACGAGCAGTACTTC
TRBV25-1	TRBJ1-3	-	-	CASSEFGVSGNTIYF	TGTGCCAGCAGTGAGTTCGGAGTCTCTGGAAACACCATATATTTT
TRBV9	TRBJ2-7	-	-	CASSPAGGQYISYEQYF	TGTGCCAGCAGCCCGGCCGGAGGACAGTATATCTCCTACGAGCAGTACTTC
TRBV6-1	TRBJ2-1	-	-	CASTAYEQFF	TGTGCCAGCACCGCGTATGAGCAGTTCTTC
TRBV11-2	TRBJ1-1	TRBD1	-	CASSSVDRGRDTEAFF	TGTGCCAGCAGCTCCGTGGACAGGGGAAGGGACACTGAAGCTTTCTTT
TRBV6-5	TRBJ2-3	TRBD2	-	CASSYVGLAGDTQYF	TGTGCCAGCAGTTACGTAGGGCTAGCGGGAGATACGCAGTATTTT
TRBV28	TRBJ2-3	-	-	CASYPELALGTDTQYF	TGTGCCAGCTACCCCGAACTAGCCCTAGGGACAGATACGCAGTATTTT
TRBV5-6	TRBJ2-7	-	-	CASSRELSVSYEQYF	TGTGCCAGCAGCCGGGAACTTAGTGTCTCCTACGAGCAGTACTTC
TRBV27	TRBJ1-1	-	-	CASSLIGASGTEAFF	TGTGCCAGCAGTTTGATAGGGGCCTCAGGCACTGAAGCTTTCTTT
TRBV10-2	TRBJ1-2	-	-	CASSDPGYDNTF	TGCGCCAGCAGTGATCCAGGGTATGATAACACCTTC
TRBV28	TRBJ1-5	TRBD1	few	CASSFLGTGGGNQPQHF	TGTGCCAGCAGTTTCTTAGGGACAGGGGGAGGCAATCAGCCCCAGCATTTT
TRBV11-3	TRBJ2-1	TRBD2	-	CASSSMTSGRQNEQFF	TGTGCCAGCAGCTCTATGACTAGCGGGAGACAGAATGAGCAGTTCTTC
TRBV5-1	TRBJ2-7	-	-	CASSLQGASYEQYF	TGCGCCAGCAGCTTACAGGGTGCGTCCTACGAGCAGTACTTC
TRBV18	TRBJ1-1	-	-	CASSPSRTEDTEAFF	TGTGCCAGCTCACCATCACGGACAGAGGACACTGAAGCTTTCTTT
TRBV7-3	TRBJ2-5	-	once	CASSLNSGSGETQYF	TGTGCCAGCAGCTTAAATTCAGGTTCCGGAGAGACCCAGTACTTC
TRBV19	TRBJ1-4	TRBD1	once	CASSRDREGTNEKLFF	TGTGCCAGTAGTCGGGACAGGGAAGGAACTAATGAAAAACTGTTTTTT
TRBV6-5	TRBJ1-1	-	-	CASKMDTNTEAFF	TGTGCCAGCAAAATGGACACAAACACTGAAGCTTTCTTT
TRBV11-2	TRBJ1-1	-	few	CASSRRRGYDDTEAFF	TGTGCCAGCAGCCGAAGAAGAGGATATGATGACACTGAAGCTTTCTTT
TRBV18	TRBJ2-7	-	-	CASSPLRDEQYF	TGTGCCAGCTCACCGTTGAGGGACGAGCAGTACTTC
TRBV30	TRBJ1-1	TRBD1	-	CAWRKAGGTEAFF	TGTGCCTGGAGAAAGGCAGGGGGCACTGAAGCTTTCTTT
TRBV28	TRBJ2-7	TRBD2	-	CASSPFEVAGGSYEQYF	TGTGCCAGCAGTCCGTTTGAGGTAGCGGGAGGATCCTACGAGCAGTACTTC
TRBV28	TRBJ2-7	TRBD1	-	CASSLQGLSYEQYF	TGTGCCAGCAGCCTACAGGGGCTCTCCTACGAGCAGTACTTC
TRBV30	TRBJ2-1	TRBD2	-	CAWRGLAGTQQFF	TGTGCCTGGAGGGGACTAGCGGGAACCCAGCAGTTCTTC
TRBV2	TRBJ2-5	-	-	CASSEARPGLEETQYF	TGTGCCAGCAGTGAAGCGCGGCCTGGTTTGGAAGAGACCCAGTACTTC
TRBV7-2	TRBJ1-5	-	-	CASSNPKTGTHAQPQHF	TGTGCCAGCAGCAACCCAAAGACCGGGACTCACGCGCAGCCCCAGCATTTT
TRBV28	TRBJ2-7	-	once	CASSPQGGGREQYF	TGTGCCAGCAGTCCCCAAGGGGGGGGGCGCGAGCAGTACTTC
TRBV7-8	TRBJ1-5	-	-	CASSREGNQPQHF	TGTGCCAGCAGCCGAGAAGGCAATCAGCCCCAGCATTTT
TRBV4-2	TRBJ1-2	-	few	CASSQEYGGTYYGYTF	TGTGCCAGCAGCCAAGAATACGGGGGGACCTATTATGGCTACACCTTC
TRBV28	TRBJ2-7	-	-	CASSLDGTPGPYEQYF	TGTGCCAGCAGCCTTGACGGGACTCCAGGCCCCTACGAGCAGTACTTC
TRBV5-1	TRBJ2-2	TRBD1	-	CASSTGGTGELFF	TGCGCCAGTTCGACAGGGGGTACCGGGGAGCTGTTTTTT
TRBV2	TRBJ2-5	TRBD1	-	CASMRDSQETQYF	TGTGCCAGCATGAGGGACAGCCAAGAGACCCAGTACTTC
TRBV11-2	TRBJ2-1	-	-	CASSLSGASFGDEQFF	TGTGCCAGCAGCTTATCAGGGGCGTCTTTCGGGGATGAGCAGTTCTTC
TRBV6-5	TRBJ2-7	-	-	CTSSLRGSSYEQYF	TGTACCAGCAGTCTTAGGGGGAGCTCCTACGAGCAGTACTTC
TRBV7-2	TRBJ2-7	-	few	CASSLTSASYEQYF	TGTGCCAGCAGCCTTACCTCCGCCAGCTACGAGCAGTACTTC
TRBV9	TRBJ1-4	-	once	CASSVWGDNEKLFF	TGTGCCAGCAGCGTATGGGGCGATAATGAAAAACTGTTTTTT
TRBV9	TRBJ1-6	-	once	CASSPTGLNRLNSPLHF	TGTGCCAGCAGCCCAACAGGGTTGAATAGGTTAAATTCACCCCTCCACTTT
TRBV6-4	TRBJ2-5	TRBD1	-	CASSRDRGSAEETQYF	TGTGCCAGCAGTAGGGACAGGGGATCTGCGGAAGAGACCCAGTACTTC
TRBV5-5	TRBJ1-2	TRBD1	-	CASSLVSGQGLGYTF	TGTGCCAGCAGCTTGGTCTCGGGACAGGGGCTCGGCTACACCTTC
TRBV5-4	TRBJ2-5	TRBD1	-	CASSGDSQETQYF	TGTGCCAGCAGCGGGGACAGCCAAGAGACCCAGTACTTC
TRBV11-2	TRBJ1-3	-	-	CASSQGWGNTIYF	TGTGCCAGCAGCCAGGGTTGGGGAAACACCATATATTTT
TRBV28	TRBJ2-3	TRBD1	-	CASSLQGQGIADTQYF	TGTGCCAGCAGTTTACAAGGACAGGGCATCGCAGATACGCAGTATTTT
TRBV19	TRBJ2-1	-	-	CASSPGRSYNEQFF	TGTGCCAGTAGTCCGGGGAGGTCCTACAATGAGCAGTTCTTC
TRBV28	TRBJ1-2	-	-	CASRRGINMNYGYTF	TGTGCCAGCAGGCGCGGCATCAACATGAACTATGGCTACACCTTC
TRBV5-1	TRBJ2-2	-	-	CASSSRAWRGFTGELFF	TGCGCCAGCAGCTCCCGCGCCTGGAGGGGTTTCACCGGGGAGCTGTTTTTT
TRBV15	TRBJ1-2	-	-	CATSRDMGGYGYTF	TGTGCCACCAGCAGAGATATGGGGGGCTATGGCTACACCTTC
TRBV28	TRBJ2-3	-	-	CASRSIFGGGGWDTQYF	TGTGCCAGCAGGAGCATCTTTGGCGGTGGGGGCTGGGATACGCAGTATTTT
TRBV29-1	TRBJ2-7	TRBD2	once	CSVATSGGEQYF	TGCAGCGTCGCGACTAGCGGGGGCGAGCAGTACTTC
TRBV28	TRBJ2-7	TRBD2	-	CASRAFRWTSGNPFRDEQYF	TGTGCCAGCAGGGCCTTTCGATGGACTAGCGGGAATCCCTTCCGGGACGAGCAGTACTTC
TRBV5-1	TRBJ2-1	-	-	CASSSSGTTGDNEQFF	TGCGCCAGCAGCTCCTCCGGGACCACGGGGGACAATGAGCAGTTCTTC
TRBV10-3	TRBJ2-2	TRBD2	-	CAISRTGGEELFF	TGTGCCATCAGTCGCACGGGGGGGGAGGAGCTGTTTTTT